This T cell receptor (beta chain) was sequenced in a study of OX40 agonist ivuxolimab in advanced cancers. Looking at the study overall: Ivuxolimab was administered intravenously to patients at 0.01 to 10 mg/kg every 2 weeks. Previous treatment with anti-PD-1, anti-PD-L1 or anti-CTLA-4 therapy was allowed; about 40% had received some. Findings and caveats of the study: CD8+ T cells (on average) carried more expanded clones than CD4+ T cells. At doses 0.1 to 3.0 mg/kg, CD4+ and CD8+ clones expanded.

Per germline, CDR1 LGHNA and CDR2 YNFKEQ. Deletions cut 2 bases from V and 3 bases from J, with 8 bases between. This CDR3 region has 14 residues. The assay was immunoSEQ multiplex PCR, and TCRdb's table has in-frame clones only and misses some. The table has tens of thousands of clones, more than 70% seen once. This clone was detected only a few times. Its antigen is undetermined. Sequences were derived from CD4+ or CD8+ T cells sorted from blood, sampled in a trial of the OX40 agonist ivuxolimab. This receptor was taken from an adult with an advanced solid tumor such as melanoma, head and neck, liver or kidney cancer. This chain uses TRBV4-2 with TRBJ1-5; unclear D gene. CDR3 sequence (DNA): TGTGCCAGCAGCCAATCCGGGTTCAATCAGCCCCAGCATTTT. As protein: CASSQSGFNQPQHF.